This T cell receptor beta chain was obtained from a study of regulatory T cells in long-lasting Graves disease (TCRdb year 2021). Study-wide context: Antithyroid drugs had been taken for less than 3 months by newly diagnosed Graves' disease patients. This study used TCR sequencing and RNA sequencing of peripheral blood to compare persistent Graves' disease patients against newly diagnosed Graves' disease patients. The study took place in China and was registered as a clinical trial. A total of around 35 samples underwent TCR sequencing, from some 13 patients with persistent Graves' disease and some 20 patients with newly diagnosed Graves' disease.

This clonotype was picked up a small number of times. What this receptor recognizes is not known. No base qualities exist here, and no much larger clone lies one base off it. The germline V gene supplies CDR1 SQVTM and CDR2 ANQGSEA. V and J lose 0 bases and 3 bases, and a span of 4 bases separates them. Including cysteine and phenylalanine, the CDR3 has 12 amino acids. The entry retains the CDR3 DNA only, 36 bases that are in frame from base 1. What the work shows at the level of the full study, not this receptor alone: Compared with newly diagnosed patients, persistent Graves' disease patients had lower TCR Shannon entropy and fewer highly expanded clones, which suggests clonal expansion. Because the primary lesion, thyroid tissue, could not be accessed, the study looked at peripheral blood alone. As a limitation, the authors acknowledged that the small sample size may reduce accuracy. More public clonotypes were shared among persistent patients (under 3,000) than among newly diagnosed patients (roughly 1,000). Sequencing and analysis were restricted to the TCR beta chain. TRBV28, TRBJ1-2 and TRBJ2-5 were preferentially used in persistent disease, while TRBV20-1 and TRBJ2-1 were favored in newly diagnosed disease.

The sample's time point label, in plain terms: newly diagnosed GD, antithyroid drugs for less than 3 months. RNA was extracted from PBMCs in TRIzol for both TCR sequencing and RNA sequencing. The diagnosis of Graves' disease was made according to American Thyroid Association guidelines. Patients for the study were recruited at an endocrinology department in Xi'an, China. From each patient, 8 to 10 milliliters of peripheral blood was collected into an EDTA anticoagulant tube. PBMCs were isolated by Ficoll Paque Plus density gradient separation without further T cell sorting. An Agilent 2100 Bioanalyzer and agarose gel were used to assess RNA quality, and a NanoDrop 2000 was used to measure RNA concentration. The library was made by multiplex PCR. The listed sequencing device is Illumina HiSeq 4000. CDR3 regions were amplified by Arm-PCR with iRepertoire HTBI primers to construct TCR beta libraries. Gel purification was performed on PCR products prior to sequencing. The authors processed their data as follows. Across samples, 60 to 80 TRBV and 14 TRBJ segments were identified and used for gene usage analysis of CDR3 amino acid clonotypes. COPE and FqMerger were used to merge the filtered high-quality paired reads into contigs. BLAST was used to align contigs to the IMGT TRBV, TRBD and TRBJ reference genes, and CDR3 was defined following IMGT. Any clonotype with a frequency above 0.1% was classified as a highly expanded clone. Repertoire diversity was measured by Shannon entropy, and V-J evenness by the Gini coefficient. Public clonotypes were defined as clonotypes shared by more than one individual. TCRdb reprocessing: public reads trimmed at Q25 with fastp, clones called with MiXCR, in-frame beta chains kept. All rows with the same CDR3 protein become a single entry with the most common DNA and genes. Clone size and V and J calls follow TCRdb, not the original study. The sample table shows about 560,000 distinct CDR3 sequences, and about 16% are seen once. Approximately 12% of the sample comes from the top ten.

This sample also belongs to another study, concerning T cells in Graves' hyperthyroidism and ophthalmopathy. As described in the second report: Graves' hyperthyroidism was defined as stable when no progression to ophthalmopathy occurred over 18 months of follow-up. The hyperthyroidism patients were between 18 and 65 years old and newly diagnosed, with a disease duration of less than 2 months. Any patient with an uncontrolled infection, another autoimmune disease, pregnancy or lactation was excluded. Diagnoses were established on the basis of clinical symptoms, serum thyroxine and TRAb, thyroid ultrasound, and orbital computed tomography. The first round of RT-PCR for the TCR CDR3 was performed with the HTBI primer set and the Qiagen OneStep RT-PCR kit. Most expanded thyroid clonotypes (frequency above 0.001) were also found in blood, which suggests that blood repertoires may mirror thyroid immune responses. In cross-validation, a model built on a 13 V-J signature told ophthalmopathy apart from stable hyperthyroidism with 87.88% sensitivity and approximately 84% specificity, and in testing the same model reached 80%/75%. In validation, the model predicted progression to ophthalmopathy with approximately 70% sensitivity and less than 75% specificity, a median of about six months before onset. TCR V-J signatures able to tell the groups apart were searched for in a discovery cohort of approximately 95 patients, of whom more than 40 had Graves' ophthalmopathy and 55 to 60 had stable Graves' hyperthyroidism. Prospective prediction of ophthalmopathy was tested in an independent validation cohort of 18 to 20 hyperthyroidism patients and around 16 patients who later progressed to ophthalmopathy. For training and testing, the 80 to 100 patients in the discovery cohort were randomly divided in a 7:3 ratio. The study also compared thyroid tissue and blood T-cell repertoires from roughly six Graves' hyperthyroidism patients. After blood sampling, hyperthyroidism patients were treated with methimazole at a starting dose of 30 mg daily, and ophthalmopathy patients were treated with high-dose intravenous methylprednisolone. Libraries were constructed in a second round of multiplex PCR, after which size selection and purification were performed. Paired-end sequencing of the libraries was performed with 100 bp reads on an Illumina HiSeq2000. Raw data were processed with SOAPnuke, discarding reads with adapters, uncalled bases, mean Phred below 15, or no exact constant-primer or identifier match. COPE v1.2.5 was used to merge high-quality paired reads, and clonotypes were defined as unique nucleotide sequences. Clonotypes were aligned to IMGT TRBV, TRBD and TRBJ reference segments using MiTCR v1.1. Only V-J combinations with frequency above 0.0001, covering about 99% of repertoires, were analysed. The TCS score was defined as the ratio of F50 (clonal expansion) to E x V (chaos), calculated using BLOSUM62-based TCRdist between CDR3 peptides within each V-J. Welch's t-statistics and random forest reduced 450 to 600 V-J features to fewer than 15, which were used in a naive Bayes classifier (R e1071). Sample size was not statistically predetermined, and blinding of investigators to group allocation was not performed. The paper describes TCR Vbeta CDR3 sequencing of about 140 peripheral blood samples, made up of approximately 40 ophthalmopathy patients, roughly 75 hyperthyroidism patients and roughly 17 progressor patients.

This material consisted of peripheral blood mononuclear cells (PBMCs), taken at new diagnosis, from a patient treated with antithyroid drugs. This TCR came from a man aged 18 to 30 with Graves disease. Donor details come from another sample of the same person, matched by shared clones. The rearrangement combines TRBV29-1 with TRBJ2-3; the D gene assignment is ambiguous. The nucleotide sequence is TGCAGCGTTGAAGAGAAGACAGATACGCAGTATTTT. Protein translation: CSVEEKTDTQYF.